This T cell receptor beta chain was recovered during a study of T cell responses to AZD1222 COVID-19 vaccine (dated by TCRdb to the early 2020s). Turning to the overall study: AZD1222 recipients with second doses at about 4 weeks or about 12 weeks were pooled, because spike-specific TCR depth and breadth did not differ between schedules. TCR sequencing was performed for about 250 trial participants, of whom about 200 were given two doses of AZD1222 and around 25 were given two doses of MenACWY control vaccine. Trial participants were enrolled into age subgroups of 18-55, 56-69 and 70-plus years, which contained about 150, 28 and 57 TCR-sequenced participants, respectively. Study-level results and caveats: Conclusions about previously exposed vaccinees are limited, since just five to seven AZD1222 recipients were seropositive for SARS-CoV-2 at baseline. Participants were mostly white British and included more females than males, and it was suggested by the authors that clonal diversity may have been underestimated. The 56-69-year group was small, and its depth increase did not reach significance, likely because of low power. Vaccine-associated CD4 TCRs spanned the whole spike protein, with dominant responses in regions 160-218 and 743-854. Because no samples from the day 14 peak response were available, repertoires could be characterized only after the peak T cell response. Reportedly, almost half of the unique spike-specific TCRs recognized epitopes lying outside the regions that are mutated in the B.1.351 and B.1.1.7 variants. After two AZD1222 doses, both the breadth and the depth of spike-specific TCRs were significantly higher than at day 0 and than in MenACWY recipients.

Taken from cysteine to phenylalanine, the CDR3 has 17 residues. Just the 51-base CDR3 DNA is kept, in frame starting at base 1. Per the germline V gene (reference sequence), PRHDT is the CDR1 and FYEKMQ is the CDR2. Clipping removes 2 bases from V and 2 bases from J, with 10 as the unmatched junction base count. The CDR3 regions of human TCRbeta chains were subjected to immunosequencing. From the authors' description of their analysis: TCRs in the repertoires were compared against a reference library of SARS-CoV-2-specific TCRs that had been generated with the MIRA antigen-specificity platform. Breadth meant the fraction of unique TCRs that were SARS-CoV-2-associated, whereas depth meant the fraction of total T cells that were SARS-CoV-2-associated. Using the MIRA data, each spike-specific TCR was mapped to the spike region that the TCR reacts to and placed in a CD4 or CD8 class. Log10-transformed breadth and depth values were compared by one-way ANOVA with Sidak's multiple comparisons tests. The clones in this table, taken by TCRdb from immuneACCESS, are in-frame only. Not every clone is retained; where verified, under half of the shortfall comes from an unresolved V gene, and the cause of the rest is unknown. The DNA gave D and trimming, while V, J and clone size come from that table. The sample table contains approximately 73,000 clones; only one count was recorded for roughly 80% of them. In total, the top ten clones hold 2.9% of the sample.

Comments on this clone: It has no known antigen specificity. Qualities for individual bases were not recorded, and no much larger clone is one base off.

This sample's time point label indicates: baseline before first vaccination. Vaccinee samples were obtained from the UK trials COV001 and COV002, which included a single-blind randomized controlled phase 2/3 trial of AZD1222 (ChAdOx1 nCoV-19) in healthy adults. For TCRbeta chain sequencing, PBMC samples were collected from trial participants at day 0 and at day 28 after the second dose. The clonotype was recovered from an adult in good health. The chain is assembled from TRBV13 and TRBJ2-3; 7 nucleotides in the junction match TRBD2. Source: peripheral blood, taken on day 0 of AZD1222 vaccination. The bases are TGTGCCAGCAGCTTACGGTGGGAGGGCCTTGACACAGATACGCAGTATTTT. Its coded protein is CASSLRWEGLDTDTQYF.